This is a list of T cell receptor beta chains from one sample in a study of T cells in Graves' hyperthyroidism and ophthalmopathy. MiXCR, run by TCRdb on the multiplex PCR reads, gives a single entry per CDR3 protein. The data show about 360,000 distinct CDR3 sequences, over 10% seen once. The sequencing sample was made of blood. These receptors were taken from a woman aged 18-29 years with Graves' hyperthyroidism. The CDR3 runs from the conserved cysteine through the conserved F or W. Each record gives: CDR3 length, V gene, J gene, clone size, D gene, CDR3 DNA, CDR3 protein. The D gene is left open where the match is weak. Clone size is not always given. Where it is, it says once, few, many or a class for expanded clones.

14	TRBV7-3	TRBJ2-2	.	.	TGTGCCAGCAGCTCCAACCTAGGGGCCGGGGAGCTGTTTTTT	CASSSNLGAGELFF
12	TRBV27	TRBJ1-1	many	.	TGTGCCAGCTGGACGGGGGGCACTGAAGCTTTCTTT	CASWTGGTEAFF
13	TRBV6-1	TRBJ1-5	few	.	TGTGCCAGCAGTTACGCGGTTGGGCAGCCCCAGCATTTT	CASSYAVGQPQHF
17	TRBV7-9	TRBJ2-3	few	TRBD2	TGTGCCAGCAGCTCCCTGGGACTAGCGGGGGGCACAGATACGCAGTATTTT	CASSSLGLAGGTDTQYF
16	TRBV2	TRBJ1-4	many	.	TGTGCCAGCAGCTTCTTGTTTGGGGCGGGAAATGAAAAACTGTTTTTT	CASSFLFGAGNEKLFF
14	TRBV7-9	TRBJ2-7	many	TRBD1	TGTGCCAGCAGGTCGACAGGGGGGAACCACGAGCAGTACTTC	CASRSTGGNHEQYF
14	TRBV18	TRBJ1-5	many	TRBD1	TGTGCCAGCTCAGGAGGACAGGGTCGTCAGCCCCAGCATTTT	CASSGGQGRQPQHF
14	TRBV3-1	TRBJ1-2	many	.	TGTGCCAGCAGCCAAGCCGGGACGGAAAATGGCTACACCTTC	CASSQAGTENGYTF
15	TRBV7-9	TRBJ2-7	.	TRBD1	TGTGCCAGCAGCTTATGGGGACAGGGTTCCTACGAGCAGTACTTC	CASSLWGQGSYEQYF
13	TRBV7-2	TRBJ1-1	many	.	TGTGCCAGCAGCAGCCGTCCAGGGGCGGAAGCTTTCTTT	CASSSRPGAEAFF
16	TRBV6-4	TRBJ2-1	few	TRBD2	TGTGCCAGCAGTGCGATAGCGGGAGAGGGCTACAATGAGCAGTTCTTC	CASSAIAGEGYNEQFF
15	TRBV5-8	TRBJ2-3	few	.	TGTGCCAGCAGCTCGGGAGCGTTCGGCGCAGATACGCAGTATTTT	CASSSGAFGADTQYF
10	TRBV20-1	TRBJ1-1	many	.	TGCAGTGCACCTTCCCCGGTAGCTTTCTTT	CSAPSPVAFF
16	TRBV2	TRBJ2-2	many	.	TGTGCCAGCAGTGAAGGACAGACAGCGTACACCGGGGAGCTGTTTTTT	CASSEGQTAYTGELFF
13	TRBV6-2/TRBV6-3	TRBJ1-2	.	TRBD1	TGTGCCAGCACGCCTACGACAGGGGTTGGCTACACCTTC	CASTPTTGVGYTF
15	TRBV6-1	TRBJ1-5	many	.	TGTGCCAGCAGACATGAAACCCTTAACAATCAGCCCCAGCATTTT	CASRHETLNNQPQHF
13	TRBV29-1	TRBJ1-2	many	.	TGCAGCGCGGAGAGACAGGTTAACTATGGCTACACCTTC	CSAERQVNYGYTF
15	TRBV7-6	TRBJ2-3	.	TRBD1	TGTGCCAGCAGCTTGACCGGGACAGGGATAGATACGCAGTATTTT	CASSLTGTGIDTQYF
15	TRBV12-3/TRBV12-4	TRBJ2-7	many	TRBD1	TGCGCCAGCAGCCCAGGGGGCCAAAGCTCCTACGAGCAGTACTTC	CASSPGGQSSYEQYF
12	TRBV12-3/TRBV12-4	TRBJ2-1	many	.	TGTGCCAGCAGCGTGCCGGGCCATGAGCAGTTCTTC	CASSVPGHEQFF
15	TRBV28	TRBJ1-1	many	.	TGTGCCAGCAGTTCCCACCGCTGGACCAACACTGAAGCTTTCTTT	CASSSHRWTNTEAFF
20	TRBV11-2	TRBJ1-4	.	TRBD1	TGTGCCAGCAGCTCTAAGTTTTGGGGGGACAGGGAGACGGAGGCTGAAAAACTGTTTTTT	CASSSKFWGDRETEAEKLFF
16	TRBV7-8	TRBJ1-5	.	.	TGTGCCAGCAGCTCCCCGGCGGGGGGTTTCAATCAGCCCCAGCATTTT	CASSSPAGGFNQPQHF
15	TRBV20-1	TRBJ2-5	many	.	TGCAGTGCTAGTGTGGCCCCGCGGCCCCAAGAGACCCAGTACTTC	CSASVAPRPQETQYF
17	TRBV5-1	TRBJ2-7	few	TRBD2	TGCGCCAGCAGCTTGGCCGGGGGGGGGTTGAAATCCTACGAGCAGTACTTC	CASSLAGGGLKSYEQYF
16	TRBV5-1	TRBJ2-6	few	.	TGCGCCAGCAGCCCCTACAGCAACTCTGGGGCCAACGTCCTGACTTTC	CASSPYSNSGANVLTF
17	TRBV6-1	TRBJ2-1	many	.	TGTGCCAGCAGTTCCGACAGCGGGTTAAGCTCCTACAATGAGCAGTTCTTC	CASSSDSGLSSYNEQFF
15	TRBV13	TRBJ1-1	.	TRBD1	TGTGCCAGCAGCTCAGCCGGGACAGGGACGTCTGAAGCTTTCTTT	CASSSAGTGTSEAFF
14	TRBV24-1	TRBJ1-3	few	.	TGTGCCTTCCTTCCCAGGAGCTCTGGAAACACCATATATTTT	CAFLPRSSGNTIYF
14	TRBV7-6	TRBJ2-1	many	.	TGTGCCAGCCAGGAAGGGACTTCATGGGGGGAGCAGTTCTTC	CASQEGTSWGEQFF
17	TRBV24-1	TRBJ2-1	many	.	TGTGCCACCAGTGATTACGCCAAGGTCAGCTCCTACAATGAGCAGTTCTTC	CATSDYAKVSSYNEQFF